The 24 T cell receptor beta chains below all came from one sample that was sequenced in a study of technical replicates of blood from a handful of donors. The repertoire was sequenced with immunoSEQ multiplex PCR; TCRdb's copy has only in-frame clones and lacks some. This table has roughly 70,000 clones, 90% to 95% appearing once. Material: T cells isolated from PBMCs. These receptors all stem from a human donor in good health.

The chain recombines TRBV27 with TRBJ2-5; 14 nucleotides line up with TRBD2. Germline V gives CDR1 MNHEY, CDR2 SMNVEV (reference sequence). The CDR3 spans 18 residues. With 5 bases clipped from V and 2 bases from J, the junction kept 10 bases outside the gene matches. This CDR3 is CASSAPGLAGVNQETQYF. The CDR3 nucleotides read TGTGCCAGCAGTGCGCCGGGACTAGCGGGAGTTAATCAAGAGACCCAGTACTTC.

The CDR3 protein is CASSLAGRTEAFF. As DNA, the CDR3 is TGCGCCAGCAGCCTAGCGGGGCGAACTGAAGCTTTCTTT. The chain uses TRBV5-1 and TRBJ1-1, with a weak D call TRBD1 (5 bases). V was shortened by 4 bases and J by 5 bases, with 12 bases between the two germline ends. CDR3 length: 13 residues. The germline V gene encodes CDR1 SGHRS and CDR2 YFSETQ.

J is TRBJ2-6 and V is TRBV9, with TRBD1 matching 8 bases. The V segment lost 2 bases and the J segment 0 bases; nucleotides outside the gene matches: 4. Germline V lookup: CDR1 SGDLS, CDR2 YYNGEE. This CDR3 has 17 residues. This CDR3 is CASSVTGVGSGANVLTF. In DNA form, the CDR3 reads TGTGCCAGCAGCGTGACAGGGGTGGGCTCTGGGGCCAACGTCCTGACTTTC. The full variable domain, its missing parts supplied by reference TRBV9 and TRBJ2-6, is DSGVTQTPKHLITATGQRVTLRCSPRSGDLSVYWYQQSLDQGLQFLIQYYNGEERAKGNILERFSAQQFPDLHSELNLSSLELGDSALYFCASSVTGVGSGANVLTFGAGSRLTVL.

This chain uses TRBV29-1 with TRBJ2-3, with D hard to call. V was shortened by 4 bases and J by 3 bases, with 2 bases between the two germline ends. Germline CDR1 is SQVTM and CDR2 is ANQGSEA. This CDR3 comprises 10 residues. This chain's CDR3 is CSVVTDTQYF. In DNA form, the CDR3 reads TGCAGCGTTGTAACAGATACGCAGTATTTT.

CDR3 coding DNA: TGTGCCAGCAGCTTAGGGACTAGCGGCCTAAGCTCCTACAATGAGCAGTTCTTC. It encodes CASSLGTSGLSSYNEQFF. V and J are TRBV11-2 and TRBJ2-1; 10 bases match TRBD2. The trim removed 1 base at V and 0 bases at J, leaving 6 bases unmatched. Germline CDR1 SGHAT, CDR2 FQNNGV. This CDR3 comprises 18 residues.

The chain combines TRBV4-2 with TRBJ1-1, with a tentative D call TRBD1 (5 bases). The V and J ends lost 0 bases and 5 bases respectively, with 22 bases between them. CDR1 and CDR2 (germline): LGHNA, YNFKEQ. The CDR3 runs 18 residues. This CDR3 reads CASSQEGFGGGGRTEAFF. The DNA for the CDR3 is TGTGCCAGCAGCCAAGAGGGATTTGGGGGGGGAGGAAGAACTGAAGCTTTCTTT.

CDR3 sequence: CASSDTNFYEQYF. As DNA, the CDR3 is TGTGCCAGCTCGGACACGAATTTCTACGAGCAGTACTTC. The V and J genes are TRBV2 and TRBJ2-7, with D tentatively TRBD1 (5 bases). The CDR3 contains 13 residues. Germline V gene data show CDR1 as SNHLY and CDR2 as FYNNEI. Deletions cut 8 bases from V and 3 bases from J, with 14 bases between.

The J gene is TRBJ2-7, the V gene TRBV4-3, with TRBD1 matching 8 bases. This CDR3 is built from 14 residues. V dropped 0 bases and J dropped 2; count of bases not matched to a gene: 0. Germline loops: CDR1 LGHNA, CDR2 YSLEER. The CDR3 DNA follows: TGCGCCAGCAGCCAAGAACAGGGGGCCTACGAGCAGTACTTC. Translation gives CASSQEQGAYEQYF.

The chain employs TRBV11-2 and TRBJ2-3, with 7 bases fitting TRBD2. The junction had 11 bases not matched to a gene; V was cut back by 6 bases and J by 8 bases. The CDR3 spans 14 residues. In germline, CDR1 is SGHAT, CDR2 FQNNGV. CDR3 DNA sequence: TGTGCCAGCAGGTCTCCTAGCGGTCGGGGTACGCAGTATTTT. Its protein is CASRSPSGRGTQYF. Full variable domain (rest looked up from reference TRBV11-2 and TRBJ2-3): EAGVAQSPRYKIIEKRQSVAFWCNPISGHATLYWYQQILGQGPKLLIQFQNNGVVDDSQLPKDRFSAERLKGVDSTLKIQPAKLEDSAVYLCASRSPSGRGTQYFGPGTRLTVL.

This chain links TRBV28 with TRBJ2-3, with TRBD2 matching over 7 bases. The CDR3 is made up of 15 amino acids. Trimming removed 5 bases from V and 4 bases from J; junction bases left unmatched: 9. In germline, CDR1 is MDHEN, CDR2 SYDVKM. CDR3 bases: TGTGCCAGCAGTAGAAGGCGGGAGCTAGCAGATACGCAGTATTTT. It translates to CASSRRRELADTQYF. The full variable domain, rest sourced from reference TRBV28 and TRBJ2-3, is DVKVTQSSRYLVKRTGEKVFLECVQDMDHENMFWYRQDPGLGLRLIYFSYDVKMKEKGDIPEGYSVSREKKERFSLILESASTNQTSMYLCASSRRRELADTQYFGPGTRLTVL.

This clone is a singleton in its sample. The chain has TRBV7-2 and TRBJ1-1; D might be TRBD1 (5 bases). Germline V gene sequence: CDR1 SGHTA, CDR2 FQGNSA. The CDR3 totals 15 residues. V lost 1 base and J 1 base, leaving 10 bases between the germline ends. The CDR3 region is CASSLVPGGNTEAFF. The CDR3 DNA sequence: TGTGCCAGCAGCTTAGTGCCCGGGGGGAACACTGAAGCTTTCTTT. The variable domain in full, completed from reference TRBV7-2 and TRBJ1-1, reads GAGVSQSPSNKVTEKGKDVELRCDPISGHTALYWYRQSLGQGLEFLIYFQGNSAPDKSGLPSDRFSAERTGGSVSTLTIQRTQQEDSAVYLCASSLVPGGNTEAFFGQGTRLTVV.

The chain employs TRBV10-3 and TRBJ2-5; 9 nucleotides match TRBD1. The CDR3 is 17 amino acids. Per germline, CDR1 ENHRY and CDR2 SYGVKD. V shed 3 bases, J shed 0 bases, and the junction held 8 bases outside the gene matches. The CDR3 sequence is CAISDNRDRVYQETQYF. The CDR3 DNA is TGTGCCATCAGTGATAACCGGGACAGGGTATACCAAGAGACCCAGTACTTC.

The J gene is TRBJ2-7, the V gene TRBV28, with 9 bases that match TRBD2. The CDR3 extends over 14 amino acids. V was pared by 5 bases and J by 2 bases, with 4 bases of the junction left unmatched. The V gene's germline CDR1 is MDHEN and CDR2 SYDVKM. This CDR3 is CASSILAGPYEQYF. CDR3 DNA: TGTGCCAGCAGTATCCTAGCGGGACCCTACGAGCAGTACTTC.

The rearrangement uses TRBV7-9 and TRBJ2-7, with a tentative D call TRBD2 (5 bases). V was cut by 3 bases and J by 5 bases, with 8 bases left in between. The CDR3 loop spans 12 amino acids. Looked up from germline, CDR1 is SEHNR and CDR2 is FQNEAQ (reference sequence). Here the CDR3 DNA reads TGTGCCAGCAGCTTTGAGGGTAACGAGCAGTACTTC. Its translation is CASSFEGNEQYF.

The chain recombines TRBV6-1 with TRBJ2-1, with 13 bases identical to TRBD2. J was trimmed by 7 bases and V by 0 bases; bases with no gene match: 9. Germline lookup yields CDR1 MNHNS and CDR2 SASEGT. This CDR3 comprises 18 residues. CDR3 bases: TGTGCCAGCAGTGAAGCTTGGGGACTAGCGGGATGGGGAAATGAGCAGTTCTTC. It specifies CASSEAWGLAGWGNEQFF.

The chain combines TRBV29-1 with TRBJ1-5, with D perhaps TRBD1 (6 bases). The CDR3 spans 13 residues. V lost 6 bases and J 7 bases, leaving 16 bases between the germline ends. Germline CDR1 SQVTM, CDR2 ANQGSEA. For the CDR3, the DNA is TGCAGCGTGTCAGGGGCGGGGGAACAGCCCCAGCATTTT. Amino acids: CSVSGAGEQPQHF.

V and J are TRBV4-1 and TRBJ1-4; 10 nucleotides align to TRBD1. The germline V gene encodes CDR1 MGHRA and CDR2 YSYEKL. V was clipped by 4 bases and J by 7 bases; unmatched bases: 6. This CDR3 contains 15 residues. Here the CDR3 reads CASSRAGTGAEKLFF. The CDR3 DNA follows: TGCGCCAGCAGCCGGGCCGGGACAGGGGCTGAAAAACTGTTTTTT.

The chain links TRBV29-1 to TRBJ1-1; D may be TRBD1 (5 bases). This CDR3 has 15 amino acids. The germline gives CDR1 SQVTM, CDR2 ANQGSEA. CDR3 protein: CRPDSCHKKNTEAFF. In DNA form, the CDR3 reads TGCAGGCCAGACAGTTGCCATAAGAAGAACACTGAAGCTTTCTTT.

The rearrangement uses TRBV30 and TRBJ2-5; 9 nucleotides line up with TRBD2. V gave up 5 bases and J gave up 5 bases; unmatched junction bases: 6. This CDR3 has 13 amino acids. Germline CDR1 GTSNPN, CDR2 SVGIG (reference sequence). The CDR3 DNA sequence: TGTGCCTGGTCTAGCGGGATTACGGAGACCCAGTACTTC. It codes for CAWSSGITETQYF.

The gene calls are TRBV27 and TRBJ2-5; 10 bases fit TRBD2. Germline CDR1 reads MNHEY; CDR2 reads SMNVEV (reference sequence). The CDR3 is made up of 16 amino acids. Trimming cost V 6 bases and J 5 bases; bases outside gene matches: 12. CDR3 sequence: CASRLLAGSSYETQYF. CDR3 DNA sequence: TGTGCCAGCAGGCTACTAGCGGGGAGTTCCTACGAGACCCAGTACTTC.

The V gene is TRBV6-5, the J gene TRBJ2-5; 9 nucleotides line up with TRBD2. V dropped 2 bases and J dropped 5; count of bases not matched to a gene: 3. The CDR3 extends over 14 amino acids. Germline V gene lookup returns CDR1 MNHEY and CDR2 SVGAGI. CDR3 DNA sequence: TGTGCCAGCAGTTACCTAGCGGGGTGGGAGACCCAGTACTTC. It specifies CASSYLAGWETQYF.

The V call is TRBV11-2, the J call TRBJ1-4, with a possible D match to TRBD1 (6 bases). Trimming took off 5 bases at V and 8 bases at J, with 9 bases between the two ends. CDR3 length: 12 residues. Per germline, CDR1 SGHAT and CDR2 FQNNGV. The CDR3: CASSRDREKLFF. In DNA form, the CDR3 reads TGTGCCAGCAGCCGAGACAGGGAAAAACTGTTTTTT. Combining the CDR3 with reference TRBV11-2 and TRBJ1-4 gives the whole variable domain EAGVAQSPRYKIIEKRQSVAFWCNPISGHATLYWYQQILGQGPKLLIQFQNNGVVDDSQLPKDRFSAERLKGVDSTLKIQPAKLEDSAVYLCASSRDREKLFFGSGTQLSVL.

CDR3 sequence: CSVGGLGYTQYF. For the CDR3, the DNA is TGCAGCGTTGGGGGCTTGGGTTATACGCAGTATTTT. The J gene is TRBJ2-3, the V gene TRBV29-1; a possible D gene is TRBD1 (5 bases). CDR3 size: 12 residues. Per the germline V gene, CDR1 is SQVTM and CDR2 is ANQGSEA. Between the trimmed V and J ends, which lost 4 bases and 7 bases, there was a span of 12 bases.

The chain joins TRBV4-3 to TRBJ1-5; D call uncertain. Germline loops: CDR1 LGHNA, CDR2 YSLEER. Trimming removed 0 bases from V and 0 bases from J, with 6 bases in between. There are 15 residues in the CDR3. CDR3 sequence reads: CASSQDLASNQPQHF. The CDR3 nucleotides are TGCGCCAGCAGCCAAGATTTGGCTAGCAATCAGCCCCAGCATTTT.